This T cell receptor (beta chain) was captured by sequencing in a study of T-cell memory formation after mild COVID-19. The overall study: Clustering of TCRs was largely donor specific. Study-wide points: Contracting CD4+ clones were located mainly in CM and EM, and CD8+ clones in EMRA. The second-wave clones peaking on day 37 were not confirmed as SARS-CoV-2-specific. Later expanders leaned CD4+, whereas clones that contracted between day 15 and 85 were balanced CD4/CD8.

This clonotype was counted at least ten times. Its antigen is not known. TCRdb redid the calling of the 5' RACE reads with MiXCR, one entry per CDR3 protein. Here the sample spans about 560,000 distinct CDR3 sequences, 17% being singletons. Germline CDR1 SNHLY, CDR2 FYNNEI. Between the trimmed V and J ends, which lost 8 bases and 5 bases, there was a span of 16 bases. The CDR3 has 13 residues. Sequencing input: PBMCs or a T cell subset sorted from them (not recorded which). V and J are TRBV2 and TRBJ2-7; possibly TRBD1 for D (5 bases). The receptor's source is an adult woman who had mild COVID-19 (a few samples of this study predate the infection). Cell type and time point are not known. The CDR3 bases are TGTGCCAGCGGGCGTGGGGCGCGCGACGAGCAGTACTTC. Protein: CASGRGARDEQYF.